This TCR beta chain was documented in a study of OX40 agonist ivuxolimab in advanced cancers. Across the whole study: Males comprised roughly four fifths of the group, whose mean age was approximately 61 years (range roughly 20 to 85).

The V gene lost 1 base and the J gene lost 4 bases, with 10 bases spanning the gap. CDR3 length equals 15 residues. Looked up from germline, CDR1 is SEHNR and CDR2 is FQNEAQ (reference sequence). TCRdb's copy holds only in-frame clones and misses some; the assay was immunoSEQ multiplex PCR. The table records approximately 89,000 clones, around 88% of them present only once. The rearrangement joins TRBV7-9 to TRBJ2-2; D is possibly TRBD1 (6 bases). The source was CD4+ or CD8+ T cells sorted from blood, collected in a trial of the OX40 agonist ivuxolimab. The TCR sequence derives from an adult with an advanced solid tumor such as melanoma, head and neck, liver or kidney cancer. For the CDR3, the DNA is TGTGCCAGCAGCTTAGTGGGACAAATCACCGGGGAGCTGTTTTTT. Its protein is CASSLVGQITGELFF.